The clone carrying this T cell receptor (beta chain) was counted a few times. This entry is derived from a study of blood T cells in healthy people across ages. With 11 bases removed from V and 0 bases from J, the gap between germline ends came to 8 bases. The CDR3 covers 12 residues. The germline V gene encodes CDR1 LNHDA and CDR2 SQIVND (reference sequence). A second PCR, run for about 7 to 11 cycles, used a sample-barcoded 5' primer plus a J-beta primer mix. TCRdb processed the 5' RACE reads anew with MiXCR; each CDR3 protein has one entry. Seen here are 750,000 or so distinct CDR3 sequences, roughly 25% observed once, and the top ten hold roughly 9%. The sample also formed part of further work on T cells of mothers and their children. That source adds: Samples were provided by three healthy Caucasian mothers and their six children. The extracted RNA was employed in its entirety for cDNA synthesis, at about 1.4 ug per 15 ul.

Sequencing was carried out using blood. This chain uses TRBV19 with TRBJ1-3, with D maybe TRBD1 (5 bases). The sequence came from a boy aged 10-17 years in good health. The CDR3 loop is CAGGGSGNTIYF. The DNA of the CDR3 is TGTGCCGGCGGGGGCTCTGGAAACACCATATATTTT.